One sample yielded the 23 T cell receptor beta chains listed below, sequenced in a study of technical replicates of blood from a handful of donors (dated by TCRdb to 2017 to 2019). The library relied on the immunoSEQ multiplex PCR assay. The table comes from immuneACCESS by way of TCRdb, which keeps in-frame sequences with V and J called. Part of the clones is missing from these tables; in studies checked, under half for an unresolved V gene and the rest for unknown reasons. For this sample the table gives tens of thousands of clones, of which 95% to 98% were detected only once. Approximately 0.18% of the sample goes to the ten largest clones. The sample was T cells isolated from PBMCs. The receptors stem from a human donor in good health.

The chain links TRBV27 to TRBJ2-5; TRBD2 is a possible D gene (5 bases). V lost 4 bases and J 4 bases, leaving 19 bases between the germline ends. The CDR3 covers 16 residues. Germline lookup yields CDR1 MNHEY and CDR2 SMNVEV (reference sequence). The CDR3: CASSSLLTMAGETQYF. In DNA, the CDR3 is TGTGCCAGCAGTTCTCTACTTACCATGGCGGGAGAGACCCAGTACTTC.

The gene calls are TRBV9 and TRBJ2-5; perhaps TRBD2 as D (5 bases). The CDR3 has 15 amino acids. V lost 0 bases and J lost 5, with 14 bases in between. Germline V gene data show CDR1 as SGDLS and CDR2 as YYNGEE. The CDR3 DNA reads as TGTGCCAGCAGCGTAGATCTAGCTCTGGGGGAGACCCAGTACTTC. It codes for CASSVDLALGETQYF.

The chain carries TRBV9 and TRBJ1-1; possible D gene TRBD1, 5 bases. Germline V gene data show CDR1 as SGDLS and CDR2 as YYNGEE. This CDR3 is built from 15 residues. V was pared by 1 base and J by 2 bases, with 12 bases between. The DNA of the CDR3 is TGTGCCAGCAGCGTATCCGGGGGTCTCAACACTGAAGCTTTCTTT. Translating it yields CASSVSGGLNTEAFF.

The chain couples TRBV9 to TRBJ2-3; no clear D gene. Germline loops: CDR1 SGDLS, CDR2 YYNGEE. The CDR3 loop spans 14 amino acids. Trimming removed 0 bases at V and 4 bases at J, with 9 bases between. CDR3 residues: CASSVETRSDTQYF. CDR3 DNA: TGTGCCAGCAGCGTAGAAACGAGGTCAGATACGCAGTATTTT.

The chain combines TRBV18 with TRBJ1-4; D possibly corresponds to TRBD1 (5 bases). CDR1 and CDR2 from the germline V gene are KGHSH and LQKENI. V lost 4 bases, J lost 10 bases, and 22 bases lay in between. This CDR3 spans 16 amino acids. CDR3 in amino acids: CASSLAGGETSPKLFF. CDR3 nucleotides: TGTGCCAGCTCACTTGCGGGGGGTGAAACCTCGCCAAAACTGTTTTTT.

The gene calls are TRBV4-1 and TRBJ2-1; D unclear. Germline V lookup: CDR1 MGHRA, CDR2 YSYEKL. The CDR3 is 14 residues long. V shed 1 base and J shed 0 bases, with 4 bases lying between them. CDR3 sequence: CASSQGSSYNEQFF. In DNA, the CDR3 is TGCGCCAGCAGCCAAGGGAGCTCCTACAATGAGCAGTTCTTC.

The rearrangement uses TRBV9 and TRBJ1-1, with D unresolved. Trimming shortened V by 0 bases and J by 5 bases, and 8 bases separated the two germline ends. The CDR3 loop spans 13 amino acids. Germline V gene sequence: CDR1 SGDLS, CDR2 YYNGEE. The CDR3 loop reads CASSVAVLTEAFF. The CDR3 bases are TGTGCCAGCAGCGTAGCCGTTTTAACTGAAGCTTTCTTT.

The V call is TRBV5-1, the J call TRBJ1-1, with no clear D. The germline CDR1 and CDR2 sequences are SGHRS and YFSETQ. V lost 0 bases and J lost 0, with 6 bases in between. CDR3 size: 14 residues. The DNA of the CDR3 is TGCGCCAGCAGCTTGGATGAGCTGAACACTGAAGCTTTCTTT. This sequence encodes CASSLDELNTEAFF.

V gene TRBV30 combines with J gene TRBJ2-7; D gene ambiguous. The CDR3 has 13 amino acids. Germline V gives CDR1 GTSNPN, CDR2 SVGIG (reference sequence). V gave up 4 bases and J gave up 3 bases, with 13 bases separating them. The DNA of the CDR3 is TGTGCCTGGATGCCCTCGCAACTCTACGAGCAGTACTTC. This gives the protein CAWMPSQLYEQYF.

The J gene is TRBJ1-1, the V gene TRBV5-1, with 12 bases identical to TRBD1. The CDR3 covers 17 residues. V dropped 4 bases and J dropped 3; count of bases not matched to a gene: 10. Germline lookup yields CDR1 SGHRS and CDR2 YFSETQ. CDR3 residues: CASSPGTGGVRDTEAFF. The CDR3 bases are TGCGCCAGCAGCCCCGGGACAGGGGGCGTAAGGGACACTGAAGCTTTCTTT.

The chain joins TRBV18 to TRBJ1-2; tentative D call: TRBD1 (6 bases). CDR3 length: 15 residues. V was shortened by 3 bases and J by 4 bases, with 15 bases between the two germline ends. CDR1 and CDR2 from the germline V gene are KGHSH and LQKENI. The CDR3, as DNA: TGTGCCAGCTCACCTTCAGGACAGAAGACCTATGGCTACACCTTC. The encoded protein is CASSPSGQKTYGYTF.

The chain combines TRBV6-5 with TRBJ2-2; D may be TRBD2 (5 bases). The germline V gene encodes CDR1 MNHEY and CDR2 SVGAGI. The V and J ends lost 10 bases and 8 bases respectively, with 17 bases between them. There are 13 residues in the CDR3. CDR3 sequence: CATSWESRGELFF. CDR3 sequence (DNA): TGTGCCACCTCCTGGGAGTCCCGAGGGGAGCTGTTTTTT.

The chain recombines TRBV7-2 with TRBJ2-2; D might be TRBD2 (5 bases). Per germline, CDR1 SGHTA and CDR2 FQGNSA. The CDR3 contains 12 residues. V shed 5 bases and J shed 5 bases, with 6 bases lying between them. This CDR3 is CASSRGTGELFF. As DNA, the CDR3 is TGTGCCAGCAGCCGCGGGACCGGGGAGCTGTTTTTT.

This clone showed up just a few times. The chain joins TRBV6-1 to TRBJ2-2; 7 nucleotides match TRBD2. CDR1 MNHNS and CDR2 SASEGT come from the germline V gene. The CDR3 sequence is 13 residues long. J gave up 1 base and V 8 bases, and 1 base lay outside the gene matches. In DNA form, the CDR3 reads TGTGCCAGCTGGGGGGGGAACACCGGGGAGCTGTTTTTT. Translating it yields CASWGGNTGELFF.

The V call is TRBV28, the J call TRBJ2-7, with 12 positions matching TRBD2. Germline V lookup: CDR1 MDHEN, CDR2 SYDVKM. Trimming removed 3 bases from V and 3 bases from J; junction bases left unmatched: 3. The CDR3 extends over 15 amino acids. CDR3 loop: CASSLGLAGFYEQYF. The CDR3 DNA is TGTGCCAGCAGTTTGGGACTAGCGGGTTTCTACGAGCAGTACTTC.

The chain carries TRBV11-2 and TRBJ1-6; 8 bases fit TRBD1. The V gene end was trimmed by 2 bases and the J gene end by 0 bases; junction bases not matched to a gene: 0. This CDR3 comprises 16 residues. Per germline, CDR1 SGHAT and CDR2 FQNNGV. DNA for the CDR3: TGTGCCAGCAGCTTAACAGGGGGCTCCTATAATTCACCCCTCCACTTT. Protein sequence: CASSLTGGSYNSPLHF.

This clone was observed once. The chain uses TRBV29-1 and TRBJ2-3, with no clear D. CDR3 length: 12 residues. V was trimmed by 7 bases and J by 0 bases, leaving 8 bases between them. CDR1 is SQVTM and CDR2 is ANQGSEA in the germline V gene. CDR3 bases: TGCAGCGAAGCTAATAGCACAGATACGCAGTATTTT. Protein product: CSEANSTDTQYF.

The rearrangement joins TRBV14 to TRBJ2-7; maybe TRBD1 (5 bases). V was pared by 4 bases and J by 3 bases, with 10 bases between. The CDR3 length is 13 residues. From germline, CDR1 is SGHDN and CDR2 FVKESK. The CDR3 region is CASSPRVFYEQYF. CDR3 nucleotide sequence: TGTGCCAGCAGCCCCAGGGTATTCTACGAGCAGTACTTC.

This clone came up once. The chain uses TRBV11-2 and TRBJ2-1; TRBD2 aligns across 12 bases. The CDR3 runs 14 residues. The V and J ends lost 4 bases and 6 bases, in that order; junction bases with no gene match: 1. Germline V lookup: CDR1 SGHAT, CDR2 FQNNGV. The CDR3, as DNA: TGTGCCAGCAGCTCACTAGCGGGAGGCAATGAGCAGTTCTTC. Translating gives CASSSLAGGNEQFF.

V is TRBV7-8 and J is TRBJ1-1; TRBD1 agrees at 9 bases. Germline V gene data show CDR1 as SGHVS and CDR2 as FQNEAQ. V lost 5 bases, J lost 8 bases, and 6 bases stayed unmatched. The CDR3 has 13 residues. The CDR3 protein is CASSPGTGLEAFF. CDR3 DNA sequence: TGTGCCAGCAGCCCCGGGACAGGGCTAGAAGCTTTCTTT. The whole variable domain, remainder taken from reference TRBV7-8 and TRBJ1-1, is GAGVSQSPRYKVAKRGQDVALRCDPISGHVSLFWYQQALGQGPEFLTYFQNEAQLDKSGLPSDRFFAERPEGSVSTLKIQRTQQEDSAVYLCASSPGTGLEAFFGQGTRLTVV.

CDR3 sequence: CASSLQGRNTEAFF. DNA for the CDR3: TGTGCCAGCAGTTTACAGGGGCGGAACACTGAAGCTTTCTTT. The chain combines TRBV27 with TRBJ1-1, with TRBD1 as a possible D gene (6 bases). Per the germline V gene, CDR1 is MNHEY and CDR2 is SMNVEV (reference sequence). Deletions cut 2 bases from V and 1 base from J, with 8 bases between. The CDR3 has 14 amino acids.

CDR3 amino acids: CASSLSGGGPVGGYTF. CDR3 nucleotides: TGTGCCAGCAGTTTGAGCGGGGGGGGGCCCGTAGGTGGCTACACCTTC. The chain couples TRBV28 to TRBJ1-2; D possibly corresponds to TRBD1 (6 bases). This CDR3 contains 16 residues. V lost 3 bases to trimming and J lost 7 bases, with 21 bases between them. Germline V gene lookup returns CDR1 MDHEN and CDR2 SYDVKM.

The chain employs TRBV4-1 and TRBJ2-1, with TRBD1 matching 10 bases. Germline CDR1 MGHRA, CDR2 YSYEKL. Unmatched junction bases numbered 2, after V lost 3 bases and J lost 6 bases. The CDR3 covers 14 residues. CDR3: CASSHRTGGNEQFF. The CDR3 coding sequence is TGCGCCAGCAGCCACCGGACAGGGGGCAATGAGCAGTTCTTC.